This TCR beta chain emerged from a study of PD-1 blockade in classical Hodgkin lymphoma. In the study overall: Every 2 weeks, patients had 3 mg/kg nivolumab intravenously.

Study results and limitations: By C4D1 there was a significant rise in CD4+ TCR diversity but not in CD8+ TCR diversity.

The CDR3 sequence is 15 residues long. The ends lost 4 bases at V and 2 bases at J; junction bases unmatched: 6. Germline V gives CDR1 MNHNS, CDR2 SASEGT. Time point indicated: cycle 4 day 1 (C4D1), after around six weeks of nivolumab. The patients all showed relapse after autologous stem cell transplantation, while their brentuximab vedotin exposure varied. Method: immunoSEQ multiplex PCR; TCRdb's copy keeps in-frame clones and lacks some. Here the sample spans fewer than 100,000 clones, approximately 94% being singletons. A remark on this clone: Its antigen is currently unknown.

The clonotype originates from a human donor with classical Hodgkin lymphoma. The chain links TRBV6-1 to TRBJ2-3; 7 bases align to TRBD1. The specimen was peripheral blood mononuclear cells (PBMCs), collected before the fourth cycle of nivolumab. CDR3 coding DNA: TGTGCCAGCAGTGGGTCGACAGGGCACACAGATACGCAGTATTTT. Its protein product is CASSGSTGHTDTQYF.